This T cell receptor (beta chain) is from a study of Ad26.COV2.S vaccination and SARS-CoV-2 variants. On the study more broadly: Enrolled in COV1001, the donor was in the Ad26.COV2.S trial arm, which received the vaccine. The vaccine Ad26.COV2.S was put into the muscle once, or twice with 56 days between.

Trimming cost V 1 base and J 0 bases, with 7 bases left between them. Germline-derived CDR1 and CDR2 are SGHTA and FQGNSA. CDR3 length equals 15 residues. This sample's treatment: roughly 18 received Ad26.COV2.S at low or high dose, single or two shots; several received placebo; per-sample allocation not given. Following the first vaccine or placebo injection, samples were taken on day 63. TCRdb keeps only in-frame clones here, not all; method: immunoSEQ multiplex PCR. The data show approximately 410,000 clones, about 92% seen once. The chain couples TRBV7-2 to TRBJ2-1; D is unresolved. The sequences come from peripheral blood, collected in a trial of Ad26.COV2.S vaccine versus placebo. This TCR came from a person between 18 and 60 years old who received the Ad26.COV2.S COVID-19 vaccine or a placebo. The CDR3 loop is CASSLVFRSYNEQFF. CDR3 nucleotides: TGTGCCAGCAGCTTAGTATTTCGCTCCTACAATGAGCAGTTCTTC.